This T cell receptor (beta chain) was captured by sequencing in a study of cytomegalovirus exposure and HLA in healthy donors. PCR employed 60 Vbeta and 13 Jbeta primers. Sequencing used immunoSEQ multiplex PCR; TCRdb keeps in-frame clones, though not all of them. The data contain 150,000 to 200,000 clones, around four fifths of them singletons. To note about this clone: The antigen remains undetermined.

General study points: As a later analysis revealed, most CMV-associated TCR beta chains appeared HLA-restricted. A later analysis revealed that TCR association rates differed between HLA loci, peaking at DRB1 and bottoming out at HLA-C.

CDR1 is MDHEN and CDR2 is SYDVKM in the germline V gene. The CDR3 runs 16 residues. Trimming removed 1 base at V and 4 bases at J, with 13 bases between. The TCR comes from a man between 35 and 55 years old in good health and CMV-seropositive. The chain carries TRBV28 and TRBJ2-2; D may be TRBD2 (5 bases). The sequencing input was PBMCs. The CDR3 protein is CASSLSLAPATGELFF. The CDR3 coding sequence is TGTGCCAGCAGTTTATCGCTAGCCCCCGCCACCGGGGAGCTGTTTTTT.